This is a list of T cell receptor beta chains from one sample in a study of technical replicates of blood from a handful of donors. Here immunoSEQ multiplex PCR was the method, and the copy in TCRdb shows in-frame clones only, minus some. Of 85,000 to 90,000 clones listed, 85% to 95% are singletons. What was sequenced was T cells isolated from PBMCs. The receptors stem from a human donor in good health. Both conserved end residues are part of each CDR3. D genes are given only for firm matches. Not every row has a clone size; where given, it reads once, few, many or a size class.

J,V,size,D,CDR3,DNA
TRBJ2-1,TRBV30,.,.,CAWTWGLTYNEQFF,TGTGCCTGGACTTGGGGGCTCACCTACAATGAGCAGTTCTTC
TRBJ2-6,TRBV10-3,.,.,CAIGRTGGGVGANVLTF,TGTGCCATCGGAAGGACGGGGGGCGGGGTTGGGGCCAACGTCCTGACTTTC
TRBJ2-3,TRBV14,.,.,CASSQALHANTDTQYF,TGTGCCAGCAGCCAAGCCCTCCACGCTAACACAGATACGCAGTATTTT
TRBJ1-4,TRBV5-1,.,.,CASTRGFGEKLFF,TGCGCCAGCACACGGGGGTTTGGGGAAAAACTGTTTTTT
TRBJ2-1,TRBV5-1,.,TRBD1,CASSPRDRSSYNEQFF,TGCGCCAGCAGCCCCCGGGACAGGAGCTCCTACAATGAGCAGTTCTTC
TRBJ2-3,TRBV5-4,.,.,CASSPWDTSTDTQYF,TGTGCCAGCAGCCCCTGGGACACAAGCACAGATACGCAGTATTTT
TRBJ2-1,TRBV6-5,once,.,CASSPGGGNEQFF,TGTGCCAGCAGCCCTGGGGGCGGGAATGAGCAGTTCTTC
TRBJ2-5,TRBV28,.,.,CASRESFAAGETQYF,TGTGCCAGCAGGGAGAGCTTTGCGGCTGGGGAGACCCAGTACTTC
TRBJ1-2,TRBV19,once,.,CASGERVTTF,TGTGCCAGTGGGGAGCGGGTCACCACCTTC
TRBJ1-2,TRBV2,once,.,CASNINGQMGYTF,TGTGCCAGCAACATTAACGGACAGATGGGCTACACCTTC
TRBJ1-1,TRBV5-8,.,.,CASSLVGGLAEAFF,TGTGCCAGCAGCTTGGTCGGGGGTTTGGCTGAAGCTTTCTTT
TRBJ2-1,TRBV5-6,.,TRBD1,CASSFTTGTGVYNEQFF,TGTGCCAGCAGCTTCACAACCGGGACAGGGGTCTACAATGAGCAGTTCTTC
TRBJ2-7,TRBV10-1,.,.,CASSDDRTYEQYF,TGCGCCAGCAGTGACGACAGGACCTACGAGCAGTACTTC
TRBJ2-6,TRBV5-1,.,.,CASSLNPSGGANVLTF,TGCGCCAGCAGCTTGAATCCCTCGGGGGGGGCCAACGTCCTGACTTTC
TRBJ2-7,TRBV27,.,TRBD1,CASSSRDRGYEQYF,TGTGCCAGCAGTAGCCGGGACAGGGGTTACGAGCAGTACTTC
TRBJ2-7,TRBV4-1,.,.,CASSQEGYGETDYEQYF,TGCGCCAGCAGCCAAGAGGGATATGGGGAGACCGACTACGAGCAGTACTTC